Listed here are 24 T cell receptor beta chains from one sample, sequenced in a study of shared clonotypes between healthy human individuals. Produced via immunoSEQ multiplex PCR; TCRdb's table is partial and in-frame only. This table holds more than 150,000 clones, approximately 61% found once. Specimen: memory CD4+ T cells sorted from blood. Subset indicated: CD45RA-negative fraction. These receptors originate from a man aged 25 to 40 in good health.

The chain has TRBV7-2 and TRBJ2-2; maybe TRBD1 (6 bases). The CDR3 consists of 15 residues. V shed 2 bases and J shed 6 bases, with 13 bases lying between them. The germline V gene encodes CDR1 SGHTA and CDR2 FQGNSA. The CDR3 here is CASSLRRGAAGELFF. DNA of the CDR3: TGTGCCAGCAGCTTACGCAGGGGCGCAGCCGGGGAGCTGTTTTTT.

J is TRBJ2-5 and V is TRBV7-2; possible D gene TRBD1, 7 bases. Germline V gene lookup returns CDR1 SGHTA and CDR2 FQGNSA. V gave up 5 bases and J gave up 1 base, with 14 bases separating them. CDR3 size: 15 residues. The CDR3 coding sequence is TGTGCCAGCAGCCTTGACCAGGGGGGCCAAGAGACCCAGTACTTC. Protein product: CASSLDQGGQETQYF. Variable domain in full (rest from reference TRBV7-2 and TRBJ2-5): GAGVSQSPSNKVTEKGKDVELRCDPISGHTALYWYRQSLGQGLEFLIYFQGNSAPDKSGLPSDRFSAERTGGSVSTLTIQRTQQEDSAVYLCASSLDQGGQETQYFGPGTRLLVL.

The chain is built from TRBV27 and TRBJ1-5; D may be TRBD1 (6 bases). The germline V gene has CDR1 MNHEY and CDR2 SMNVEV (reference sequence). Trimming took off 3 bases at V and 9 bases at J, with 15 bases between the two ends. The CDR3 loop spans 14 amino acids. The CDR3 spells CASSLAPGVWPQHF. CDR3 coding DNA: TGTGCCAGCAGTTTGGCACCAGGGGTTTGGCCCCAGCATTTT.

The chain carries TRBV29-1 and TRBJ2-2; D gene unclear. This CDR3 contains 13 residues. The V gene lost 4 bases and the J gene lost 2 bases, with 8 bases spanning the gap. Germline loops: CDR1 SQVTM, CDR2 ANQGSEA. CDR3: CSVVSDNTGELFF. CDR3 nucleotide sequence: TGCAGCGTTGTTTCGGACAACACCGGGGAGCTGTTTTTT.

V and J are TRBV6-6 and TRBJ1-1, with a tentative D call TRBD1 (6 bases). The CDR3 totals 15 residues. V gave up 4 bases and J gave up 1 base, with 13 bases separating them. The V gene's germline CDR1 is MNHNY and CDR2 SVGAGI (reference sequence). CDR3 sequence: CASSFATGQNTEAFF. The CDR3 DNA is TGTGCCAGCAGTTTCGCTACGGGACAGAACACTGAAGCTTTCTTT.

Comment on this clone: Germline and junction disagree at one end, which may indicate a read error. CDR3 nucleotide sequence: TGCAGCGTAGTTCGGGACTCCGAACACCGGGGAGCTGTTTTT. This sequence encodes CSVVRDSEHRGAVF. V gene TRBV29-1 combines with J gene TRBJ2-2; D may be TRBD2 (6 bases). The length of the CDR3 is 14 residues. Germline CDR1 SQVTM, CDR2 ANQGSEA.

V gene TRBV9 combines with J gene TRBJ2-7; D tentatively reads TRBD1 or TRBD2 (5 bases each). The V end was cut by 0 bases, the J end by 3 bases, with 13 bases between. The V gene's germline CDR1 is SGDLS and CDR2 YYNGEE. The CDR3 length is 15 residues. The CDR3 sequence is CASSVVDGAVYEQYF. DNA of the CDR3: TGTGCCAGCAGCGTAGTGGACGGGGCAGTCTACGAGCAGTACTTC.

There are many counts of this clone. The V gene is TRBV5-6, the J gene TRBJ2-3, with 9 bases fitting TRBD1. Germline V CDR1 and CDR2: SGHDT, YYEEEE. This CDR3 region has 15 residues. Losses at the gene ends were 3 bases for V and 4 bases for J; bases not matched to a gene: 6. The CDR3 reads CASSSGTGNADTQYF. CDR3 DNA: TGTGCCAGCAGCTCCGGGACAGGGAACGCAGATACGCAGTATTTT.

This clone was seen many times. V is TRBV12-5 and J is TRBJ1-1; tentative D call: TRBD1 (6 bases). The CDR3 has 12 residues. V lost 5 bases, J lost 8 bases, and 12 bases lay in between. Germline values: CDR1 LGHNT, CDR2 FRNRAP. CDR3 sequence reads: CASGEQGGEAFF. The CDR3 bases are TGTGCTAGTGGTGAACAGGGAGGGGAAGCTTTCTTT. Supplemented by reference TRBV12-5 and TRBJ1-1, the full variable domain reads DARVTQTPRHKVTEMGQEVTMRCQPILGHNTVFWYRQTMMQGLELLAYFRNRAPLDDSGMPKDRFSAEMPDATLATLKIQPSEPRDSAVYFCASGEQGGEAFFGQGTRLTVV.

This clone was observed many times. The chain combines TRBV18 with TRBJ2-3, with D hard to call. CDR1 KGHSH and CDR2 LQKENI come from the germline V gene. V was pared by 5 bases and J by 6 bases, with 12 bases between. There are 13 residues in the CDR3. The CDR3 nucleotides are TGTGCCAGCTCAAATCTTTTTGAGGATACGCAGTATTTT. It is translated as CASSNLFEDTQYF. The complete variable domain, with remaining parts taken from reference TRBV18 and TRBJ2-3, reads NAGVMQNPRHLVRRRGQEARLRCSPMKGHSHVYWYRQLPEEGLKFMVYLQKENIIDESGMPKERFSAEFPKEGPSILRIQQVVRGDSAAYFCASSNLFEDTQYFGPGTRLTVL.

The chain is built from TRBV28 and TRBJ2-6, with D maybe TRBD1 (6 bases). The V end was cut by 3 bases, the J end by 1 base, with 10 bases between. CDR3 size: 16 residues. Per germline, CDR1 MDHEN and CDR2 SYDVKM. Here the CDR3 reads CASSLARGSGANVLTF. DNA of the CDR3: TGTGCCAGCAGTTTGGCCAGGGGTTCTGGGGCCAACGTCCTGACTTTC.

This clone was picked up a small number of times. V is TRBV5-1 and J is TRBJ1-2; D remains ambiguous. CDR1 SGHRS and CDR2 YFSETQ come from the germline V gene. V gave up 1 base and J gave up 4 bases, with 5 bases separating them. This CDR3 has 12 residues. CDR3 sequence reads: CASSLTRYGYTF. The CDR3 coding sequence is TGCGCCAGCAGCTTGACTCGCTATGGCTACACCTTC.

V gene TRBV25-1 combines with J gene TRBJ2-3; D is unresolved. Germline V CDR1 and CDR2: MGHDK, SYGVNS. V was cut by 8 bases and J by 5 bases, with 20 bases left in between. CDR3 size: 15 residues. In DNA, the CDR3 is TGTGCCAGCTCCCCCGAACATCTCACGGGAGATACGCAGTATTTT. This gives the protein CASSPEHLTGDTQYF.

The sample holds one count of this clone. The genes are TRBV19 and TRBJ2-1; the match to TRBD2 covers 8 bases. V gave up 7 bases and J gave up 4 bases; unmatched junction bases: 18. Germline CDR1 reads LNHDA; CDR2 reads SQIVND (reference sequence). There are 18 residues in the CDR3. CDR3 sequence: CASKRRTSGGSLYNEQFF. The CDR3 coding sequence is TGTGCCAGTAAGCGGCGGACCAGCGGGGGCAGCCTATACAATGAGCAGTTCTTC.

This clone was seen repeatedly, ten times or more. The chain uses TRBV5-1 and TRBJ1-1, with D perhaps TRBD1 (5 bases). Germline assignment: CDR1 SGHRS and CDR2 YFSETQ. Between the trimmed V and J ends, which lost 0 bases and 11 bases, there was a span of 17 bases. CDR3 length equals 14 residues. The chain's CDR3 is CASSLADSVKGAFF. The CDR3 nucleotides read TGCGCCAGCAGCTTGGCCGACAGTGTTAAGGGGGCTTTCTTT. The full variable domain, in which reference TRBV5-1 and TRBJ1-1 provide the parts outside the CDR3, is KAGVTQTPRYLIKTRGQQVTLSCSPISGHRSVSWYQQTPGQGLQFLFEYFSETQRNKGNFPGRFSGRQFSNSRSEMNVSTLELGDSALYLCASSLADSVKGAFFGQGTRLTVV.

This clone has more than one count but fewer than ten. The V call is TRBV5-5, the J call TRBJ1-5; D is ambiguous. The CDR3 runs 13 residues. CDR1 SGHKS and CDR2 YYEKEE come from the germline V gene (reference sequence). V lost 1 base and J 3 bases, leaving 5 bases between the germline ends. In DNA, the CDR3 is TGTGCCAGCAGCTTGACAGTCAATCAGCCCCAGCATTTT. This translates into CASSLTVNQPQHF. Looking up the rest from reference TRBV5-5 and TRBJ1-5 gives the full variable domain: DAGVTQSPTHLIKTRGQQVTLRCSPISGHKSVSWYQQVLGQGPQFIFQYYEKEERGRGNFPDRFSARQFPNYSSELNVNALLLGDSALYLCASSLTVNQPQHFGDGTRLSIL.

This rearrangement joins TRBV5-1 to TRBJ1-2; possibly TRBD1 for D (5 bases). V lost 4 bases and J lost 3, with 16 bases in between. Per the germline V gene, CDR1 is SGHRS and CDR2 is YFSETQ. This CDR3 is 15 amino acids long. CDR3 region: CASSGSQGGDYGYTF. The CDR3 nucleotides are TGCGCCAGCAGCGGTTCCCAGGGCGGCGACTATGGCTACACCTTC.

V and J are TRBV27 and TRBJ2-7; D remains ambiguous. V gave up 7 bases and J gave up 4 bases, with 17 bases separating them. The CDR3 has 14 amino acids. Germline V lookup: CDR1 MNHEY, CDR2 SMNVEV (reference sequence). CDR3 nucleotides: TGTGCCAGCACCCCACGCAGATCACCATACGAGCAGTACTTC. Protein sequence: CASTPRRSPYEQYF.

With regard to this clone: A far larger clone is one nucleotide away, so this likely arose from a read error. Other nucleotide sequences in the sample specify the same CDR3. The chain carries TRBV18 and TRBJ2-7; TRBD1 might be the D (6 bases). Germline V CDR1 and CDR2: KGHSH, LQKENI. The CDR3 has 14 residues. The CDR3 here is CASSPKQGGYEQYF. CDR3 in DNA: TGTGCCAGCTCACCAAAACAGGGTGGTTACGAGCAGTACTTT.

This clone has more than one count but fewer than ten. The rearrangement uses TRBV7-2 and TRBJ1-1, with TRBD1 matching 10 bases. Germline trimming cut 5 bases from V and 10 bases from J; bases unmatched to any gene: 7. Germline V gene lookup returns CDR1 SGHTA and CDR2 FQGNSA. The length of the CDR3 is 13 residues. The chain's CDR3 is CASSPTGGSGAFF. The CDR3 nucleotides read TGTGCCAGCAGCCCGACAGGGGGCAGTGGAGCTTTCTTT.

J is TRBJ2-1 and V is TRBV5-1; the D gene is possibly TRBD2 (6 bases). Germline assignment: CDR1 SGHRS and CDR2 YFSETQ. The CDR3 spans 17 residues. V shed 4 bases and J shed 0 bases, with 17 bases lying between them. CDR3 nucleotides: TGCGCCAGCAGCCCTGGGACTCCTGCTAGCTCCTACAATGAGCAGTTCTTC. As protein: CASSPGTPASSYNEQFF.

The CDR3 region has the DNA TGTGCCAGCTCCGACCATGTACAGGGAACTGAAGCTTTCTTT. This gives the protein CASSDHVQGTEAFF. V and J are TRBV18 and TRBJ1-1; tentative D call: TRBD1 (6 bases). V lost 6 bases and J 5 bases, leaving 16 bases between the germline ends. The CDR3 has 14 residues. Germline V gives CDR1 KGHSH, CDR2 LQKENI.

The gene calls are TRBV6-9 and TRBJ2-2; unclear D gene. This CDR3 spans 12 amino acids. Germline CDR1 is MNHGY and CDR2 is SVAAGI. Trimming removed 5 bases at V and 4 bases at J, with 5 bases between. The DNA for the CDR3 is TGTGCCAGCAGTCCCACCACCGGGGAGCTGTTTTTT. This gives the protein CASSPTTGELFF.

The CDR3 nucleotides are TGCGCCAGCAGCTCCCAGGACGAGGGGGCAGCTTATGGCTACACCTTC. This gives the protein CASSSQDEGAAYGYTF. The chain links TRBV5-1 to TRBJ1-2; 7 nucleotides match TRBD1. CDR3 length: 16 residues. The germline gives CDR1 SGHRS, CDR2 YFSETQ. Trimming took 3 bases from V and 5 from J; bases not matched to a gene: 13.